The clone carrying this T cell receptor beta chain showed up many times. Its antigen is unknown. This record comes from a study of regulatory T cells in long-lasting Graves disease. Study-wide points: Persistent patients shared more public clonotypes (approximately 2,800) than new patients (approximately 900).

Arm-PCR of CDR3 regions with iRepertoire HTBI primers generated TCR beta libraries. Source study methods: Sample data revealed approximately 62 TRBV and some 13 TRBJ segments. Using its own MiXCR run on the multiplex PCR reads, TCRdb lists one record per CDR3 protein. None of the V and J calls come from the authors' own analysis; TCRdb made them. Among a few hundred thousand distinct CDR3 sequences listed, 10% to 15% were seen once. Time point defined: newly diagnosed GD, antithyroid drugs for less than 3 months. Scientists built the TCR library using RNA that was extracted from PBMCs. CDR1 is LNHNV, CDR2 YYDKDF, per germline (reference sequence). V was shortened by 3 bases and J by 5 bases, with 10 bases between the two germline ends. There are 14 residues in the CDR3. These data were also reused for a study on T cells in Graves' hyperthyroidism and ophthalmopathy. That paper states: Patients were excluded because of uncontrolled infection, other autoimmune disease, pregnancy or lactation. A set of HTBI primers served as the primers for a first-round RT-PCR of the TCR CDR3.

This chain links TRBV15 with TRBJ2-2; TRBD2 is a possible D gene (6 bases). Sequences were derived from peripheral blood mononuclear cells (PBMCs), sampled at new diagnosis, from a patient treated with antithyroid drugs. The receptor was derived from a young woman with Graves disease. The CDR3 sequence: CATSSGSGTGELFF. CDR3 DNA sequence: TGTGCCACCAGCAGCGGGAGTGGTACCGGGGAGCTGTTTTTT.